The T cell receptor (beta chain) under discussion was sequenced for a study of control samples from healthy donors and cancer patients. The V gene's germline CDR1 is LNHDA and CDR2 SQIVND (reference sequence). Unmatched junction bases numbered 0, after V lost 2 bases and J lost 1 base. The CDR3 is 14 residues long. Clones were read by immunoSEQ multiplex PCR, and TCRdb kept only the in-frame ones, dropping some. Of some 150,000 clones listed, about nine tenths were seen once; the top ten hold 3% to 3.5%. Details on this clone: Additional DNA sequences in this sample encode the identical CDR3.

Source material: blood. The V and J genes are TRBV19 and TRBJ1-1; TRBD1 aligns across 8 bases. This sequence was found in a man aged 25-45 years in good health. CDR3 sequence (DNA): TGTGCCAGTAGTATACAGGGGGCGAACACTGAAGCTTTCTTT. Its translation is CASSIQGANTEAFF. Full variable domain (outside the CDR3, taken from reference TRBV19 and TRBJ1-1): DGGITQSPKYLFRKEGQNVTLSCEQNLNHDAMYWYRQDPGQGLRLIYYSQIVNDFQKGDIAEGYSVSREKKESFPLTVTSAQKNPTAFYLCASSIQGANTEAFFGQGTRLTVV.